These T cell receptor beta chains were read from a single sample in a study of T cell responses to AZD1222 COVID-19 vaccine. TCRdb's copy holds only in-frame clones and misses some; the assay was immunoSEQ multiplex PCR. The repertoire holds fewer than 200,000 clones, with 70% to 90% as singletons. The specimen was peripheral blood, collected 28 days after the second AZD1222 dose. These receptors were collected from an adult who received the AZD1222 COVID-19 vaccine. The CDR3 runs from the conserved cysteine through the conserved F or W. The order of the fields is D gene, V gene, clone size, J gene, CDR3 DNA, CDR3 protein. The D gene is left open where the match is weak. Where a row states a size, it is once, few, many or the class of an expanded clone; other rows omit it.

d_gene: .; v_gene: TRBV6-2/TRBV6-3; abundance: once; j_gene: TRBJ1-6; CDR3nt: TGTGCCAGCAGTTACCGTGGCATCTCCTATAATTCACCCCTCCACTTT; CDR3aa: CASSYRGISYNSPLHF
d_gene: TRBD1; v_gene: TRBV4-1; abundance: .; j_gene: TRBJ2-7; CDR3nt: TGCGCCAGCAGCCGGGGACAGGGTAGCTCCTACGAGCAGTACTTC; CDR3aa: CASSRGQGSSYEQYF
d_gene: .; v_gene: TRBV27; abundance: few; j_gene: TRBJ1-3; CDR3nt: TGTGCCAGCAGTTTCACGGGCAGGGTCCCCGGAAACACCATATATTTT; CDR3aa: CASSFTGRVPGNTIYF
d_gene: .; v_gene: TRBV15; abundance: few; j_gene: TRBJ1-1; CDR3nt: TGTGCCACCAGCAGAGATAGGTCTCCCGCAATGAACACTGAAGCTTTCTTT; CDR3aa: CATSRDRSPAMNTEAFF
d_gene: .; v_gene: TRBV30; abundance: .; j_gene: TRBJ2-7; CDR3nt: TGTGCCTGGAGGTCCGGGGCCGGCTCCGAGCAGTACTTC; CDR3aa: CAWRSGAGSEQYF
d_gene: TRBD2; v_gene: TRBV4-1; abundance: .; j_gene: TRBJ2-2; CDR3nt: TGCGCCAGCAGCCAACCACCAACTAGCGGGGGGCCCCTTCGAACCGGGGAGCTGTTTTTT; CDR3aa: CASSQPPTSGGPLRTGELFF
d_gene: .; v_gene: TRBV3-1/TRBV3-2; abundance: .; j_gene: TRBJ2-3; CDR3nt: TGTGCCAGCAGCCAAGCGGGGAGCACAGATACGCAGTATTTT; CDR3aa: CASSQAGSTDTQYF
d_gene: .; v_gene: TRBV7-2; abundance: .; j_gene: TRBJ2-1; CDR3nt: TGTGCCAGCAGCTTTATGTACAATGAGCAGTTCTTC; CDR3aa: CASSFMYNEQFF
d_gene: .; v_gene: TRBV6-5; abundance: .; j_gene: TRBJ1-1; CDR3nt: TGTGCCAGCAGTTCGCCTCGGAACGGGGGGACTGAAGCTTTCTTT; CDR3aa: CASSSPRNGGTEAFF
d_gene: .; v_gene: TRBV14; abundance: .; j_gene: TRBJ2-7; CDR3nt: TGTGCCAGCAGCCAGTTTTCCCAGACCTCAACCTACGAGCAGTACTTC; CDR3aa: CASSQFSQTSTYEQYF
d_gene: .; v_gene: TRBV4-1; abundance: .; j_gene: TRBJ1-1; CDR3nt: TGCGCCAGCAGCCAAGACCCACCAGGGGTTCTCAACACTGAAGCTTTCTTT; CDR3aa: CASSQDPPGVLNTEAFF
d_gene: TRBD1; v_gene: TRBV19; abundance: few; j_gene: TRBJ1-5; CDR3nt: TGTGCCAGTCTCCCCAGGGGGCTTAGCAATCAGCCCCAGCATTTT; CDR3aa: CASLPRGLSNQPQHF
d_gene: .; v_gene: TRBV27; abundance: .; j_gene: TRBJ2-3; CDR3nt: TGTGCCAGCAGTTTCATGACGGGTAGGGCAGATACGCAGTATTTT; CDR3aa: CASSFMTGRADTQYF
d_gene: .; v_gene: TRBV7-9; abundance: .; j_gene: TRBJ2-7; CDR3nt: TGTGCCAGCAGCTTAGGGAGGGACGAGCAGTACTTC; CDR3aa: CASSLGRDEQYF
d_gene: .; v_gene: TRBV7-2; abundance: .; j_gene: TRBJ2-3; CDR3nt: TGTGCCAGCAGCTTATGGGCCGCGGCCACAGATACGCAGTATTTT; CDR3aa: CASSLWAAATDTQYF
d_gene: TRBD1; v_gene: TRBV10-3; abundance: .; j_gene: TRBJ2-1; CDR3nt: TGTGCCATCAGCCCTCAGGGGGAATCCTACAATGAGCAGTTCTTC; CDR3aa: CAISPQGESYNEQFF
d_gene: TRBD1; v_gene: TRBV29-1; abundance: .; j_gene: TRBJ2-1; CDR3nt: TGCAGCATCCCGGGACAGGGGTCCAATGAGCAGTTCTTC; CDR3aa: CSIPGQGSNEQFF
d_gene: .; v_gene: TRBV12-5; abundance: .; j_gene: TRBJ1-5; CDR3nt: TGTGCTAGTGGTTTGGGGGGGGGCTCTCAGCCCCAGCATTTT; CDR3aa: CASGLGGGSQPQHF
d_gene: TRBD1; v_gene: TRBV4-1; abundance: few; j_gene: TRBJ2-5; CDR3nt: TGCGCCAGCAGCCAGCTCGGGACAGGACAAGAGACCCAGTACTTC; CDR3aa: CASSQLGTGQETQYF
d_gene: .; v_gene: TRBV12-2; abundance: .; j_gene: TRBJ2-7; CDR3nt: TGTGCAAGTCGCTTAGTTGAACGGCCAGAGCAAAACTCCTACGAGCAGTACTTC; CDR3aa: CASRLVERPEQNSYEQYF
d_gene: .; v_gene: TRBV12-5; abundance: .; j_gene: TRBJ1-4; CDR3nt: TGTGCTAGTGGTCCCCCCGGGGGCGCGAGGGAAAAACTGTTTTTT; CDR3aa: CASGPPGGAREKLFF
d_gene: .; v_gene: TRBV19; abundance: .; j_gene: TRBJ2-3; CDR3nt: TGTGCCAGAGGTTCCCGGGACCCCGGGGGAGATACGCAGTATTTT; CDR3aa: CARGSRDPGGDTQYF
d_gene: TRBD1; v_gene: TRBV5-6; abundance: .; j_gene: TRBJ2-3; CDR3nt: TGTGCCAGCAGCTACCCTGGGACAGGGGGCTTAGATACGCAGTATTTT; CDR3aa: CASSYPGTGGLDTQYF
d_gene: TRBD1; v_gene: TRBV7-9; abundance: .; j_gene: TRBJ1-4; CDR3nt: TGTGCCAGCAGCTTAGCAAAGACAGGGGCTGAAAAACTGTTTTTT; CDR3aa: CASSLAKTGAEKLFF
d_gene: .; v_gene: TRBV6-5; abundance: .; j_gene: TRBJ1-1; CDR3nt: TGTGCCAGCAGTTACCCGGGGGGGCCGCGGACTGAAGCTTTCTTT; CDR3aa: CASSYPGGPRTEAFF
d_gene: TRBD1; v_gene: TRBV10-3; abundance: .; j_gene: TRBJ1-3; CDR3nt: TGTGCCATCAGTGGGGGACAGGGGAGCTCTGGAAACACCATATATTTT; CDR3aa: CAISGGQGSSGNTIYF
d_gene: .; v_gene: TRBV2; abundance: .; j_gene: TRBJ2-7; CDR3nt: TGTGCCAGCAGTGGGCAGGGAACGGGCGAGCAGTACTTC; CDR3aa: CASSGQGTGEQYF
d_gene: .; v_gene: TRBV4-1; abundance: .; j_gene: TRBJ1-1; CDR3nt: TGCGCCAGCAGCCAAACGGGTAAGGCCACTGAAGCTTTCTTT; CDR3aa: CASSQTGKATEAFF
d_gene: .; v_gene: TRBV7-2; abundance: .; j_gene: TRBJ2-7; CDR3nt: TGTGCCAGCAGCTTATCTGGAGCTAGCGCTTACGAGCAGTACTTC; CDR3aa: CASSLSGASAYEQYF
d_gene: .; v_gene: TRBV5-6; abundance: .; j_gene: TRBJ1-2; CDR3nt: TGTGCCAGCAGCTTAATGGCCCGACAGTCTTATGGCTACACCTTC; CDR3aa: CASSLMARQSYGYTF
d_gene: TRBD1; v_gene: TRBV12-3/TRBV12-4; abundance: .; j_gene: TRBJ1-1; CDR3nt: TGTGCCAGCAGCTCGACAGGGAGAACTGAAGCTTTCTTT; CDR3aa: CASSSTGRTEAFF
d_gene: TRBD1; v_gene: TRBV4-3; abundance: .; j_gene: TRBJ1-1; CDR3nt: TGCGCCAGCAGCCAAGACGACTTTTATCCCGACAGGGGGCATCGAACTGAAGCTTTCTTT; CDR3aa: CASSQDDFYPDRGHRTEAFF
d_gene: .; v_gene: TRBV21-1; abundance: few; j_gene: TRBJ2-1; CDR3nt: TGTGCCAGCAGCAACGAAAGCGGGGGGGAGGAGAATGAGCAGTTCTTC; CDR3aa: CASSNESGGEENEQFF
d_gene: .; v_gene: TRBV27; abundance: .; j_gene: TRBJ2-2; CDR3nt: TGTGCCAGCAGGGAGGGGTACACCGGGGAGCTGTTTTTT; CDR3aa: CASREGYTGELFF
d_gene: .; v_gene: TRBV19; abundance: .; j_gene: TRBJ1-3; CDR3nt: TGTGCCAGTAGAGGCAGGGGCTCAAACTCTGGAAACACCATATATTTT; CDR3aa: CASRGRGSNSGNTIYF
d_gene: TRBD1; v_gene: TRBV5-6; abundance: .; j_gene: TRBJ2-1; CDR3nt: TGTGCCAGCAGCTTGGTACAGGGGAATGAGCAGTTCTTC; CDR3aa: CASSLVQGNEQFF
d_gene: TRBD2; v_gene: TRBV4-2; abundance: once; j_gene: TRBJ2-1; CDR3nt: TGTGCCAGCAGCCTTAGTAGCGGGGGGGCTTTGAATGAGCAGTTCTTC; CDR3aa: CASSLSSGGALNEQFF
d_gene: .; v_gene: TRBV6-1; abundance: .; j_gene: TRBJ2-5; CDR3nt: TGTGCCAGCAGTGAAAGTCCCGCTAGAGGCATAGAGACCCAGTACTTC; CDR3aa: CASSESPARGIETQYF
d_gene: .; v_gene: TRBV29-1; abundance: once; j_gene: TRBJ1-5; CDR3nt: TGCAGCGTTGCACAGGGTTGGGAACAGCCCCAGCATTTT; CDR3aa: CSVAQGWEQPQHF
d_gene: .; v_gene: TRBV9; abundance: .; j_gene: TRBJ1-3; CDR3nt: TGTGCCAGCAGCGCTCAGGGTAACTCTGGAAACACCATATATTTT; CDR3aa: CASSAQGNSGNTIYF
d_gene: TRBD2; v_gene: TRBV20-1; abundance: .; j_gene: TRBJ2-3; CDR3nt: TGCAGTGCTAGTGAGCCTAGCGGGGGGCCGGGAGATACGCAGTATTTT; CDR3aa: CSASEPSGGPGDTQYF
d_gene: TRBD2; v_gene: TRBV5-1; abundance: .; j_gene: TRBJ2-2; CDR3nt: TGCGCCAGCAGCTTAAGTGGGGGGGACTACACCGGGGAGCTGTTTTTT; CDR3aa: CASSLSGGDYTGELFF
d_gene: .; v_gene: TRBV4-2; abundance: .; j_gene: TRBJ1-6; CDR3nt: TGTGCCAGCAGCCAAGAGAGGGATGGTTCACCCCTCCACTTT; CDR3aa: CASSQERDGSPLHF
d_gene: TRBD2; v_gene: TRBV19; abundance: .; j_gene: TRBJ2-1; CDR3nt: TGTGCCAGTTCTTTAGCGGGGGGGCAGAATGAGCAGTTCTTC; CDR3aa: CASSLAGGQNEQFF
d_gene: .; v_gene: TRBV30; abundance: .; j_gene: TRBJ1-2; CDR3nt: TGTGCCTCCGACCAGTACTATGGCTACACCTTC; CDR3aa: CASDQYYGYTF
d_gene: TRBD1; v_gene: TRBV7-2; abundance: .; j_gene: TRBJ1-1; CDR3nt: TGTGCCAGCAGAAGGGACAGGTCGACCACTGAAGCTTTCTTT; CDR3aa: CASRRDRSTTEAFF
d_gene: .; v_gene: TRBV4-1; abundance: few; j_gene: TRBJ1-3; CDR3nt: TGCGCCAGCAGCCAAGAATCAGACGGAAACACCATATATTTT; CDR3aa: CASSQESDGNTIYF
d_gene: TRBD1; v_gene: TRBV4-1; abundance: .; j_gene: TRBJ2-5; CDR3nt: TGCGCCAGCAGCCAACGGACAGGGGGCCTCTCAGCGAAGACCCAGTACTTC; CDR3aa: CASSQRTGGLSAKTQYF
d_gene: .; v_gene: TRBV2; abundance: once; j_gene: TRBJ2-1; CDR3nt: TGTGCCAGCAGTGAGCTTAATGAGCAGTTCTTC; CDR3aa: CASSELNEQFF
d_gene: .; v_gene: TRBV30; abundance: .; j_gene: TRBJ1-6; CDR3nt: TGTGCCTGGAGTGTAAGTACAGCAAGCCGCCTCCACTTT; CDR3aa: CAWSVSTASRLHF
d_gene: .; v_gene: TRBV11-2; abundance: .; j_gene: TRBJ1-1; CDR3nt: TGTGCCAGCAGCTTAGCCCCAGGGATGGGGACTGAAGCTTTCTTT; CDR3aa: CASSLAPGMGTEAFF
d_gene: .; v_gene: TRBV3-1/TRBV3-2; abundance: .; j_gene: TRBJ1-1; CDR3nt: TGTGCCAGCAGCCAAGTTCAGGGGAGAGCTTTCTTT; CDR3aa: CASSQVQGRAFF
d_gene: TRBD2; v_gene: TRBV6-4; abundance: few; j_gene: TRBJ2-1; CDR3nt: TGTGCCAGCAGTGACTCACCGGGGGGGCCGCTTGAGCAGTTCTTC; CDR3aa: CASSDSPGGPLEQFF
d_gene: .; v_gene: TRBV9; abundance: few; j_gene: TRBJ2-3; CDR3nt: TGTGCCAGCAGCGTCTACTACACAGATACGCAGTATTTT; CDR3aa: CASSVYYTDTQYF
d_gene: .; v_gene: TRBV5-8; abundance: .; j_gene: TRBJ1-6; CDR3nt: TGTGCCACCCCAGCCACCCCGATGGAGCCCCTCCACTTT; CDR3aa: CATPATPMEPLHF